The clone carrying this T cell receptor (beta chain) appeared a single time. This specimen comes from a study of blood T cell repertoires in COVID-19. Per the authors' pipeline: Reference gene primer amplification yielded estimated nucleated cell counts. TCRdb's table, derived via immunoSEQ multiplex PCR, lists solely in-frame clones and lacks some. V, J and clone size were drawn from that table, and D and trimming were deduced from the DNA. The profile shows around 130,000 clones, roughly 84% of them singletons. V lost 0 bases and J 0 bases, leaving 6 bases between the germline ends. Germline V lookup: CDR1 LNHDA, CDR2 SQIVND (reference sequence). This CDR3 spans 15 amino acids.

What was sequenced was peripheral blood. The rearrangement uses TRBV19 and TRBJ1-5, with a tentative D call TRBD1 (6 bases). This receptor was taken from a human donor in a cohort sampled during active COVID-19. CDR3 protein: CASSIEGASNQPQHF. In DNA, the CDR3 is TGTGCCAGTAGTATAGAGGGGGCTAGCAATCAGCCCCAGCATTTT.